This note documents a single T cell receptor beta chain sequence. This entry is derived from a study of blood T cell repertoires in COVID-19. Study information: Italy, Spain and the United States were the sources of the convalescent and acute COVID-19 samples. PBMCs, B-cell-depleted T cells, or T cells provided the cDNA or gDNA that made up the material.

In the original processing: By means of reference gene primer amplification, nucleated cell counts were estimated. Data came from immunoSEQ multiplex PCR; TCRdb stores just in-frame clones and leaves some out. That table gives V, J and clone size, and the DNA gave D and trimming. The sample has 17,000 or so clones, 78% seen once. The CDR3 loop spans 14 amino acids. The germline CDR1 and CDR2 sequences are MNHEY and SVGAGI. The ends lost 7 bases at V and 5 bases at J; junction bases unmatched: 7. V is TRBV6-5 and J is TRBJ1-5; 8 bases line up with TRBD1. The specimen sequenced was peripheral blood. This clonotype originated in a man aged 55 to 70 with active or convalescent COVID-19. The CDR3 protein is CASTGQGRDQPQHF. The CDR3 coding sequence is TGTGCCAGCACCGGACAGGGCCGCGATCAGCCCCAGCATTTT.